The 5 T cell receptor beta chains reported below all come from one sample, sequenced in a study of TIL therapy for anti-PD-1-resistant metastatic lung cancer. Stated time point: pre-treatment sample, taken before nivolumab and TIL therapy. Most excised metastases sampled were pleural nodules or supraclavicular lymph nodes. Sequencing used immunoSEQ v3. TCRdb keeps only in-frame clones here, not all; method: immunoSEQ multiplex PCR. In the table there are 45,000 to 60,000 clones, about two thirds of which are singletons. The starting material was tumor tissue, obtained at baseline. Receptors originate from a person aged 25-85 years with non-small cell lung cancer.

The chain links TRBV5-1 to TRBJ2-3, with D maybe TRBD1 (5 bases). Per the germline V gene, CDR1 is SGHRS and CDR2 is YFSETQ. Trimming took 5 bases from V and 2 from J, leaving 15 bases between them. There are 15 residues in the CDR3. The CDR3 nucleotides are TGCGCCAGCAGAGCTTTGACAGCTACCACAGATACGCAGTATTTT. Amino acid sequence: CASRALTATTDTQYF.

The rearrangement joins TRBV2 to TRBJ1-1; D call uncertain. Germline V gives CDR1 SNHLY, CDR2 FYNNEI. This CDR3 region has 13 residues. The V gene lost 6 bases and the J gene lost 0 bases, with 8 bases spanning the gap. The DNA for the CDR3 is TGTGCCAGCAGGAAGTCGCTGAACACTGAAGCTTTCTTT. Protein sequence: CASRKSLNTEAFF.

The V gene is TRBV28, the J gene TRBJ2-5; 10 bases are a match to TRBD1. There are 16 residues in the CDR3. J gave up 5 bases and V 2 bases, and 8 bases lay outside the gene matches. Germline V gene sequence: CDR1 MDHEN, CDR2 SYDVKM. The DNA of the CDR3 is TGTGCCAGCAGTTTAATCGGACAGGGGGTCCAGGAGACCCAGTACTTC. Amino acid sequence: CASSLIGQGVQETQYF.

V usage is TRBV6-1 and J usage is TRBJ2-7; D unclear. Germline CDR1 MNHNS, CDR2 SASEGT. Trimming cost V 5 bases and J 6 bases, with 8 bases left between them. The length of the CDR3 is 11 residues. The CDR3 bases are TGTGCCAGCAGTTCTCTAGGCGAGCAGTACTTC. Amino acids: CASSSLGEQYF.

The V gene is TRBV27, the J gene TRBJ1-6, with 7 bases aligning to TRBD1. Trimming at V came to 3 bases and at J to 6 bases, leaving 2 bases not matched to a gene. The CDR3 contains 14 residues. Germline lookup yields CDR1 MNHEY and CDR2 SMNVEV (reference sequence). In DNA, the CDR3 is TGTGCCAGCAGTTTTCGGGACAGTAATTCACCCCTCCACTTT. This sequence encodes CASSFRDSNSPLHF.